The clone carrying this T cell receptor (beta chain) was observed many times. The CDR3 sequence is 16 residues long. With 0 bases removed from V and 5 bases from J, the gap between germline ends came to 19 bases. Germline V gene sequence: CDR1 DFQATT, CDR2 SNEGSKA (reference sequence). This record belongs to a study of CD8+CD57+ T cells in acquired aplastic anemia. Genomic DNA served as template for TCR beta VDJ and CDR3 profiling. MiXCR, run by TCRdb on the reads, gives a single entry per CDR3 protein. The profile shows under 200,000 distinct CDR3 sequences, 35% to 55% of them singletons. The receptor was isolated from a human donor in good health. Input material: sorted CD4+, CD8+, or CD8+CD57+ T cells (not recorded which) from PBMCs. The rearrangement links TRBV20-1 to TRBJ2-5, with D possibly matching TRBD2 (6 bases). The CDR3 DNA reads as TGCAGTGCTAGAGACCCCCTTGGGGGGAATTGGGAGACCCAGTACTTC. Its protein product is CSARDPLGGNWETQYF.